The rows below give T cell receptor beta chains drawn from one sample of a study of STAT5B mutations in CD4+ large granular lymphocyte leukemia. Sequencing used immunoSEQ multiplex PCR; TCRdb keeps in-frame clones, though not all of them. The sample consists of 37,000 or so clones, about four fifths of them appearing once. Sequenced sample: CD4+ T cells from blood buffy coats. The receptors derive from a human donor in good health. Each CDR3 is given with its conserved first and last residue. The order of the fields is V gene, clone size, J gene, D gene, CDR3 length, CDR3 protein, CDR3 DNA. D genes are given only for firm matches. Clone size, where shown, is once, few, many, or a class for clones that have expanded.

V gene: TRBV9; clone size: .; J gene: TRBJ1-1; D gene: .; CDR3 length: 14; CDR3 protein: CASSVVPGNTEAFF; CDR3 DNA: TGTGCCAGCAGCGTAGTTCCAGGGAACACTGAAGCTTTCTTT
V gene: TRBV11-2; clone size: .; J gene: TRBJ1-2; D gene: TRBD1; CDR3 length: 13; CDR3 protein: CASSSQGAMGYTF; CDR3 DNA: TGTGCCAGCAGCTCCCAGGGGGCTATGGGCTACACCTTC
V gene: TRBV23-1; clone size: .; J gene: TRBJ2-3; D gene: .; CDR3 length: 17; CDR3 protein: CASSQCFRVGDTDTQYF; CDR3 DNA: TGCGCCAGCAGTCAATGCTTCAGGGTCGGAGATACAGATACGCAGTATTTT
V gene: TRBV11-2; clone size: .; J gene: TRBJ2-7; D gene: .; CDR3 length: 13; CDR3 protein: CASSRPSLYEQYF; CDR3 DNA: TGTGCCAGCAGCCGTCCGAGCCTCTACGAGCAGTACTTC
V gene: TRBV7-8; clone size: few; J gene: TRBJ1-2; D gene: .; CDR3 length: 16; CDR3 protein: CASSLADSTVTAGYTF; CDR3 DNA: TGTGCCAGCAGCTTAGCGGACAGTACCGTAACGGCCGGCTACACCTTC
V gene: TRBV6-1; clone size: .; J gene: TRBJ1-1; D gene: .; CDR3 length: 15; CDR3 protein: CASSELYNVATEAFF; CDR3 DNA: TGTGCCAGCAGTGAGCTTTACAATGTTGCGACTGAAGCTTTCTTT
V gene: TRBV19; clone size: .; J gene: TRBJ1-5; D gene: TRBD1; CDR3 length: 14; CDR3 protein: CASSMGQVNQPQHF; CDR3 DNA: TGTGCCAGTAGTATGGGACAGGTTAATCAGCCCCAGCATTTT
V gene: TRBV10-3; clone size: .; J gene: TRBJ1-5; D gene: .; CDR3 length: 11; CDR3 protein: CAIGSNQPQHF; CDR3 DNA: TGTGCCATCGGAAGCAATCAGCCCCAGCATTTT
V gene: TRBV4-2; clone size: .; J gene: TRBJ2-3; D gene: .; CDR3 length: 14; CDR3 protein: CASSPRLPADTQYF; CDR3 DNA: TGTGCCAGCAGCCCTCGACTTCCCGCAGATACGCAGTATTTT
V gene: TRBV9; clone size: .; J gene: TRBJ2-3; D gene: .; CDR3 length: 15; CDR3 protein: CASSVGLRDLDTQYF; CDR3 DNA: TGTGCCAGCAGCGTAGGATTGCGGGATTTAGACACGCAGTATTTT
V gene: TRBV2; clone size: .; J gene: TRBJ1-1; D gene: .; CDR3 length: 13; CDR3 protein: CASSPQGNTEAFF; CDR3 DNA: TGTGCCAGCAGTCCTCAGGGGAACACTGAAGCTTTCTTT
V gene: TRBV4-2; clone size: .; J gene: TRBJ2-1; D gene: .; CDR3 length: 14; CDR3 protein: CASSPRLTYNEQFF; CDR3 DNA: TGTGCCAGCAGCCCTAGACTGACTTACAATGAGCAGTTCTTC
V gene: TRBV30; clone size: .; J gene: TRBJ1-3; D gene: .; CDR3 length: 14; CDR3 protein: CAWSAGGTGNTIYF; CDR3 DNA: TGTGCCTGGAGTGCCGGGGGTACAGGAAACACCATATATTTT
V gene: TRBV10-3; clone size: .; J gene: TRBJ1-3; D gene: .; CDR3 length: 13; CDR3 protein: CAIRDSSENTIYF; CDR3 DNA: TGTGCCATCAGGGACAGCTCTGAAAACACCATATATTTT
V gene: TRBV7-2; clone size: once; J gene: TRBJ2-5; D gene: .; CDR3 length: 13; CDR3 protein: CASSPQNPETQYF; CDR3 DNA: TGTGCCAGCAGCCCTCAGAATCCCGAGACCCAGTACTTC
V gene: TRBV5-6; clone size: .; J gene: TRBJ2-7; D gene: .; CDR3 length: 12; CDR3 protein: CASRGLAYEQYF; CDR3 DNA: TGTGCCAGCAGGGGACTTGCATACGAGCAGTACTTC
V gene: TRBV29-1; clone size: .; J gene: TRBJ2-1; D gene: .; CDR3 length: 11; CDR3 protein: CSPHHDDEQFF; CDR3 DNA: TGCAGCCCCCACCACGACGATGAGCAGTTCTTC
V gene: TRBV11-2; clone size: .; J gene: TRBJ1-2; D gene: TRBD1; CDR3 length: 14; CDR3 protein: CASSLSPGGDGYTF; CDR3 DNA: TGTGCCAGCAGCTTATCCCCAGGGGGTGATGGCTACACCTTC
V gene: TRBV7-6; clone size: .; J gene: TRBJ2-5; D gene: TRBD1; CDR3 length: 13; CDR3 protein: CASSSQGEGTQYF; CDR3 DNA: TGTGCCAGCAGCTCTCAGGGGGAAGGGACCCAGTACTTC
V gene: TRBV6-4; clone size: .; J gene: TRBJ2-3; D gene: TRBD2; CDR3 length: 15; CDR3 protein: CASSPGLGGTDTQYF; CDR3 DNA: TGTGCCAGCAGTCCCGGACTAGGGGGCACAGATACGCAGTATTTT
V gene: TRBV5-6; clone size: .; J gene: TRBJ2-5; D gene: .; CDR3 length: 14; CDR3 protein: CASSRRPRQETQYF; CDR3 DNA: TGTGCCAGCAGCCGGCGGCCTAGGCAAGAGACCCAGTACTTC
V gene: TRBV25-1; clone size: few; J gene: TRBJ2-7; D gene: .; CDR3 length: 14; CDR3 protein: CASSGDPLEVGEYF; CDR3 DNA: TGTGCCAGCAGTGGCGACCCTCTGGAGGTGGGGGAGTACTTC
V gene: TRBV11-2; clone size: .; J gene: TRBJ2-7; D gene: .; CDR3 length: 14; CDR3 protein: CASSLGGQTPEQYF; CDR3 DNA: TGTGCCAGCAGCTTAGGTGGGCAGACCCCCGAGCAGTACTTC
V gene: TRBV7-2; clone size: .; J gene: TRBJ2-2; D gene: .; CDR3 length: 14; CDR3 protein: CASSPGRGPGELFF; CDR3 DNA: TGTGCCAGCAGCCCCGGGAGAGGGCCCGGGGAGCTGTTTTTT
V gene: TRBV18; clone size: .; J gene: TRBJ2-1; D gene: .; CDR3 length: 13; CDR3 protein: CASSSGEVNEQFF; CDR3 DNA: TGTGCCAGCTCATCAGGGGAGGTCAATGAGCAGTTCTTC
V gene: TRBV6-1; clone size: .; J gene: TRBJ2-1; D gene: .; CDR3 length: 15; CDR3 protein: CASSEPTVSYNEQFF; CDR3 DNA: TGTGCCAGCAGTGAACCTACGGTGTCCTACAATGAGCAGTTCTTC
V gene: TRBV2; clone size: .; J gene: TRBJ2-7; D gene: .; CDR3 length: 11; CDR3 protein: CASSDLWEQYF; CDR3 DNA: TGTGCCAGCAGTGACCTGTGGGAGCAGTACTTC
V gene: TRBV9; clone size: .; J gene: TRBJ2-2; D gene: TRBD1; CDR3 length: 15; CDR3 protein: CASSEGQGRTGELFF; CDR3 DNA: TGTGCCAGCAGCGAAGGACAGGGGCGAACCGGGGAGCTGTTTTTT
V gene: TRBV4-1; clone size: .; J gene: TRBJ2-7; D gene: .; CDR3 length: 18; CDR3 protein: CASSQDRQAGWSSYEQYF; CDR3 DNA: TGCGCCAGCAGCCAAGATAGGCAGGCAGGGTGGAGCTCCTACGAGCAGTACTTC
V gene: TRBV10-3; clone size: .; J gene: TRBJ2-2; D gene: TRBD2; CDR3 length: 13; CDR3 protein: CAVTSATSGELFF; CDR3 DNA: TGTGCCGTGACTAGCGCTACCTCCGGGGAGCTGTTTTTT
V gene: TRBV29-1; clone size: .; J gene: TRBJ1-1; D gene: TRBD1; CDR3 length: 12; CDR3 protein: CSVERGPGEAFF; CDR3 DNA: TGCAGCGTTGAAAGGGGGCCAGGGGAAGCTTTCTTT
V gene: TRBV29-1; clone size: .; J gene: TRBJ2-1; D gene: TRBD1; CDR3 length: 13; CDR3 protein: CSVGGQGYNEQFF; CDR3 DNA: TGCAGCGTCGGAGGACAGGGGTACAATGAGCAGTTCTTC
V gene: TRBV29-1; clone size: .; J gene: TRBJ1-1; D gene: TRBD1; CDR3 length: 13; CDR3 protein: CSVETGVSTEAFF; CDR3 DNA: TGCAGCGTTGAAACAGGGGTAAGCACTGAAGCTTTCTTT
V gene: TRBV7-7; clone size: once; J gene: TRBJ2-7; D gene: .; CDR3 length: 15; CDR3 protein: CASSLPLSGPGEQYF; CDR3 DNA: TGTGCTAGCAGCTTGCCCCTGAGTGGCCCTGGGGAGCAGTACTTC
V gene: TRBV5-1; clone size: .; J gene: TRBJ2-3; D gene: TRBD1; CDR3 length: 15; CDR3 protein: CASSQGQVLEDTQYF; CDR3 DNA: TGCGCCAGCAGCCAAGGACAGGTTCTGGAAGATACGCAGTATTTT
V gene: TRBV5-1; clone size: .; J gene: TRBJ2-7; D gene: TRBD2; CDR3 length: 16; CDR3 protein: CASSSGTSAFSYEQYF; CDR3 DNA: TGCGCCAGCAGCTCGGGGACTAGCGCATTCTCCTACGAGCAGTACTTC
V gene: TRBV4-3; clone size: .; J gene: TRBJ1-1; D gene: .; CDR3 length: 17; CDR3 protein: CASSQDIAGRGGTEAFF; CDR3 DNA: TGCGCCAGCAGCCAAGATATTGCAGGACGAGGGGGCACTGAAGCTTTCTTT